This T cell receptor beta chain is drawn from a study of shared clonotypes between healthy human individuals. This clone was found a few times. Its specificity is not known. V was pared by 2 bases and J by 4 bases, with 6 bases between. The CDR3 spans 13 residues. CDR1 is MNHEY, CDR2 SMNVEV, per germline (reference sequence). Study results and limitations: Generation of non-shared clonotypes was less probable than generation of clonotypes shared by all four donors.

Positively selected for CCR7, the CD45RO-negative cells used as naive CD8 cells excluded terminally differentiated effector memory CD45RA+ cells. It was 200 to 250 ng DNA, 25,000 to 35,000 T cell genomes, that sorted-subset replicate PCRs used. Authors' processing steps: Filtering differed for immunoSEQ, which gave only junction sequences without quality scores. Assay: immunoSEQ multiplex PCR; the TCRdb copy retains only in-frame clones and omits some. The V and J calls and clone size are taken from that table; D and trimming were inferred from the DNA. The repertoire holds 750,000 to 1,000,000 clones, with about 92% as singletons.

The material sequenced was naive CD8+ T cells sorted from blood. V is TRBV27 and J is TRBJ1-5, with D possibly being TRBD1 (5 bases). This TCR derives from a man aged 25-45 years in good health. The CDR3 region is CASSLQGNQPQHF. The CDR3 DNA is TGTGCCAGCAGTTTACAGGGAAATCAGCCCCAGCATTTT.